This T cell receptor (beta chain) is from a study of shared T cell receptors in the human thymus. Profiling relied on immunoSEQ multiplex PCR, and the TCRdb table lists in-frame clones only, not all of them. Of hundreds of thousands of clones listed, about 87% are singletons. The sample was also reused in another study, on human thymus T cells. Turning to that study: Healthy Finnish infants having corrective surgery for congenital heart defects served as donors. Resections removed during corrective heart surgery provided the thymus tissue used.

The sample was thymocytes. This TCR was recovered from a boy under two years old with a congenital heart defect.

DNA of the CDR3: TGTGCCAGCAGTGATTCGGGTTCGGAGATGAACACTGAAGCTTTCTTT. Translation gives CASSDSGSEMNTEAFF. This chain links TRBV6-1 with TRBJ1-1; D is unclear. V lost 3 bases and J 0 bases, leaving 14 bases between the germline ends. The CDR3 is made up of 16 amino acids. Germline V gives CDR1 MNHNS, CDR2 SASEGT.